A single sample is the source of the 10 T cell receptor beta chains below, sequenced in a study of blood T cell repertoires in COVID-19. Profiled with immunoSEQ multiplex PCR; TCRdb holds only in-frame clones, not every one. Among 210,000 or so clones listed, 88% were seen once. Sequenced input: peripheral blood. The origin of the receptors is a woman aged 55-70 years with acute or convalescent COVID-19.

The V gene is TRBV6-5, the J gene TRBJ1-2; D is perhaps TRBD1 (5 bases). V shed 6 bases and J shed 8 bases, with 13 bases lying between them. Germline V gene lookup returns CDR1 MNHEY and CDR2 SVGAGI. This CDR3 spans 12 amino acids. The CDR3 DNA is TGTGCCAGCAGGGACAAGTGGGGAGGCTACACCTTC. Amino acid sequence: CASRDKWGGYTF.

The chain has TRBV7-9 and TRBJ2-1, with 8 bases identical to TRBD1. Germline V gives CDR1 SEHNR, CDR2 FQNEAQ (reference sequence). Trimming at V came to 5 bases and at J to 2 bases, leaving 5 bases not matched to a gene. This CDR3 spans 15 amino acids. The CDR3 loop is CASSRPTGAYNEQFF. For the CDR3, the DNA is TGTGCCAGCAGCCGCCCGACAGGGGCCTACAATGAGCAGTTCTTC.

The chain has TRBV19 and TRBJ1-1; D unresolved. CDR3 size: 14 residues. With 1 base removed from V and 0 bases from J, the gap between germline ends came to 6 bases. CDR1 and CDR2 (germline): LNHDA, SQIVND (reference sequence). In DNA form, the CDR3 reads TGTGCCAGTAGTATAGGCACTGTGAACACTGAAGCTTTCTTT. Its protein product is CASSIGTVNTEAFF.

V is TRBV7-2 and J is TRBJ2-7; D may be TRBD2 (5 bases). Germline lookup yields CDR1 SGHTA and CDR2 FQGNSA. Trimming cost V 1 base and J 2 bases, with 6 bases left between them. CDR3 length: 13 residues. The CDR3 nucleotides read TGTGCCAGCAGCTTAGAGCGGACCTACGAGCAGTACTTC. Its translation: CASSLERTYEQYF.

The chain is built from TRBV10-1 and TRBJ2-3; the match to TRBD2 covers 9 bases. The germline V gene has CDR1 WNHNN and CDR2 SYGVQD (reference sequence). CDR3 size: 13 residues. Trimming at V came to 8 bases and at J to 4 bases, leaving 4 bases not matched to a gene. Written as DNA, the CDR3 is TGCGCCAGCGGGCGGGGGGGTTCAGATACGCAGTATTTT. Protein: CASGRGGSDTQYF.

A single count supports this clone. The J gene is TRBJ2-5, the V gene TRBV10-1, with a weak D call TRBD2 (5 bases). The V end was cut by 2 bases, the J end by 4 bases, with 11 bases between. The CDR3 is 14 amino acids. The germline V gene has CDR1 WNHNN and CDR2 SYGVQD (reference sequence). CDR3 residues: CASSEAGSRETQYF. CDR3 DNA: TGCGCCAGCAGTGAGGCGGGCTCCCGAGAGACCCAGTACTTC.

This chain uses TRBV15 with TRBJ2-7, with TRBD2 matching 13 bases. The CDR3 contains 17 residues. Germline lookup yields CDR1 LNHNV and CDR2 YYDKDF (reference sequence). V lost 0 bases to trimming and J lost 3 bases; unmatched junction nucleotides: 5. The CDR3: CATSRDSGLAGRYEQYF. The DNA for the CDR3 is TGTGCCACCAGCAGAGACTCGGGACTAGCGGGGCGCTACGAGCAGTACTTC.

The chain employs TRBV19 and TRBJ2-5, with D unresolved. The V gene lost 7 bases and the J gene lost 5 bases, with 20 bases spanning the gap. The length of the CDR3 is 15 residues. CDR1 and CDR2 (germline): LNHDA, SQIVND (reference sequence). The CDR3 nucleotides read TGTGCCAGTAACTCGTGGAACGGCCCGGGTGAGACCCAGTACTTC. This encodes CASNSWNGPGETQYF.

The chain recombines TRBV6-5 with TRBJ2-4; weak D call: TRBD1 (5 bases). The V gene lost 5 bases and the J gene lost 3 bases, with 14 bases spanning the gap. Germline V lookup: CDR1 MNHEY, CDR2 SVGAGI. This CDR3 region has 15 residues. CDR3: CASSREGEGKNIQYF. DNA of the CDR3: TGTGCCAGCAGTCGTGAAGGGGAAGGCAAAAACATTCAGTACTTC.

The chain recombines TRBV3-1 (or the pseudogene TRBV3-2) with TRBJ2-1; D remains ambiguous. The CDR3 spans 16 residues. The germline V and J ends were trimmed by 4 bases and 6 bases, with 19 bases remaining between them. Germline V lookup: CDR1 LGHDT, CDR2 YNNKEL (reference sequence). The chain's CDR3 is CASSLLPRLNFNEQFF. In DNA, the CDR3 is TGTGCCAGCAGCCTCCTCCCAAGACTGAACTTCAATGAGCAGTTCTTC.